The rows below give T cell receptor beta chains drawn from one sample of a study of blood T cell repertoires in COVID-19. Repertoires were generated with immunoSEQ multiplex PCR, while TCRdb's copy carries only in-frame clones and drops some. The sample has approximately 260,000 clones; around 83% are singletons. The sample was peripheral blood. The receptors originated from a woman older than 75 with acute or convalescent COVID-19. Each CDR3 is given with its conserved first and last residue. A D gene is named only where the DNA matches it firmly. Not all rows give a size; the values are once, few, many and, for expanded clones, a class.

clone_size d_call j_call v_call cdr3_nt cdr3_aa
NA NA TRBJ2-1 TRBV3-1/TRBV3-2 TGTGCCAGCAGCCAGGATCGGATAGCTACACGGGATGAGCAGTTCTTC CASSQDRIATRDEQFF
NA NA TRBJ1-2 TRBV28 TGTGCCAGCAGTGTGCGCCCGGGGGTTATCTATGGCTACACCTTC CASSVRPGVIYGYTF
NA NA TRBJ2-1 TRBV3-1/TRBV3-2 TGTGCCAGCAGCCAAGTGAGCAGGAACTACAATGAGCAGTTCTTC CASSQVSRNYNEQFF
NA TRBD1 TRBJ1-5 TRBV25-1 TGTGCCAGCAGAAGACGACAGGGACACAATCAGCCCCAGCATTTT CASRRRQGHNQPQHF
once NA TRBJ2-5 TRBV12-5 TGTGCTAGTGGTTGGGGGGGGCCTCAAGAGACCCAGTACTTC CASGWGGPQETQYF
few NA TRBJ2-1 TRBV18 TGTGCCAGCTCACCCCTCAGGGGCTACAATGAGCAGTTCTTC CASSPLRGYNEQFF
NA NA TRBJ1-2 TRBV5-1 TGCGCCAGCAGCCCGGCCTCCCGGGAGGGCTACACCTTC CASSPASREGYTF
NA NA TRBJ1-1 TRBV28 TGTGCCAGCACCCTGTCACCCGCCGAGGGTGAAGCTTTCTTT CASTLSPAEGEAFF
NA NA TRBJ1-1 TRBV4-1 TGCGCCAGCAGCCAAGGTCGGTTGAACACTGAAGCTTTCTTT CASSQGRLNTEAFF
NA TRBD1 TRBJ1-5 TRBV28 TGTGCCAGCAGGCAGGGGGTTCAGCCCCAGCATTTT CASRQGVQPQHF
few NA TRBJ2-7 TRBV5-1 TGCGCCAGCAGCTCCGAGGGAGGTTTATACGAGCAGTACTTC CASSSEGGLYEQYF
NA TRBD2 TRBJ2-3 TRBV30 TGTGCCTGGAGTGTAGGCGGGGGGTTAGATACGCAGTATTTT CAWSVGGGLDTQYF
NA NA TRBJ1-1 TRBV29-1 TGCAGCTCGCAGGTTGGGAACACTGAAGCTTTCTTT CSSQVGNTEAFF
few NA TRBJ1-5 TRBV11-2 TGTGCCAGCAGCTGGGGGGATAGCAATCAGCCCCAGCATTTT CASSWGDSNQPQHF
NA TRBD1 TRBJ2-7 TRBV5-1 TGCGCCAGCAGCTTGGTTGGGGACAGCCCCTTTTACGAGCAGTACTTC CASSLVGDSPFYEQYF
NA TRBD1 TRBJ2-7 TRBV7-2 TGTGCCAGCAGTCTACCGGGACAGGGTTTCTACGAGCAGTACTTC CASSLPGQGFYEQYF
NA TRBD1 TRBJ2-5 TRBV7-2 TGTGCCAGCAGCTTAGTTGGGACAGGGATGGAGACCCAGTACTTC CASSLVGTGMETQYF
NA NA TRBJ2-5 TRBV29-1 TGCAGCGTCGGCCCCACAGGAATCCAAGAGACCCAGTACTTC CSVGPTGIQETQYF
NA NA TRBJ1-1 TRBV5-4 TGTGCCAGCAGCTTGGTGGGGACAATGAACACTGAAGCTTTCTTT CASSLVGTMNTEAFF
few TRBD1 TRBJ1-5 TRBV3-1/TRBV3-2 TGTGCCAGCAGCCATCACACAGGGGATCAGCCCCAGCATTTT CASSHHTGDQPQHF
NA NA TRBJ2-2 TRBV3-1/TRBV3-2 TGTGCCAGCAGCCAAGCGGGTTACACCGGGGAGCTGTTTTTT CASSQAGYTGELFF
NA NA TRBJ2-1 TRBV7-2 TGTGCCAGCAGCTTATCGGGGAGCTCCTACAATGAGCAGTTCTTC CASSLSGSSYNEQFF
NA NA TRBJ2-1 TRBV9 TGTGCCAGCAGCCCGTTCCCCGGGGTAAACAATGAGCAGTTCTTC CASSPFPGVNNEQFF
NA NA TRBJ2-5 TRBV15 TGTGCCACCAGCAGAGACTATCAAGAGACCCAGTACTTC CATSRDYQETQYF
NA NA TRBJ1-6 TRBV27 TGTGCCAGCAGTTCCACTCCAATTTCACCCCTCCACTTT CASSSTPISPLHF
NA TRBD1 TRBJ2-7 TRBV5-5 TGTGCCAGCAGCCCGGCCAGGGACAGGGCCTACGAGCAGTACTTC CASSPARDRAYEQYF
few NA TRBJ2-1 TRBV6-1 TGTGCCAGCAGTGAAGATTGGCAGAATGTCAATGAGCAGTTCTTC CASSEDWQNVNEQFF
NA TRBD2 TRBJ2-2 TRBV9 TGTGCCAGCAGCCTCCTAGCGGGGGCCGGGGAGCTGTTTTTT CASSLLAGAGELFF
NA NA TRBJ2-1 TRBV27 TGTGCCAGCAGAGGGCTGGGCAGGGTTCATTACAATGAGCAGTTCTTC CASRGLGRVHYNEQFF
NA TRBD2 TRBJ2-1 TRBV5-1 TGCGCCAGCAGCCCCGGGATAGCGGGGGGAATCAATGAGCAGTTCTTC CASSPGIAGGINEQFF
NA NA TRBJ1-1 TRBV12-3/TRBV12-4 TGTGCCAGCAGGACGGGTACACCGACTGAAGCTTTCTTT CASRTGTPTEAFF
NA TRBD1 TRBJ1-1 TRBV30 TGTGCCTGGACGCGGGACAGGGCTGACACTGAAGCTTTCTTT CAWTRDRADTEAFF
NA TRBD1 TRBJ2-7 TRBV2 TGTGCCAGCAGCGCCCCCGGGACAGGGTCTCGGGAGCAGTACTTC CASSAPGTGSREQYF
NA NA TRBJ1-1 TRBV30 TGTGCCTGGAGTGTATCTTGGCAGGGGAACACTGAAGCTTTCTTT CAWSVSWQGNTEAFF
NA NA TRBJ1-3 TRBV11-1 TGTGCCAGCAGCCCTCGACAGCCTCGAAACACCATATATTTT CASSPRQPRNTIYF
NA NA TRBJ1-5 TRBV5-1 TGCGCCAGCAGCTTGGGGGACACCAATCAGCCCCAGCATTTT CASSLGDTNQPQHF
NA TRBD2 TRBJ2-7 TRBV6-5 TGTGCCAGCAGTTCCGGGGGGGTCCACTACGAGCAGTACTTC CASSSGGVHYEQYF
NA TRBD1 TRBJ2-1 TRBV11-2 TGTGCCAGCAGCTTAAGCACAGGGGGCAAAAATGAGCAGTTCTTC CASSLSTGGKNEQFF
once TRBD1 TRBJ1-2 TRBV11-2 TGTGCCAGCAGCTTAGGACCGGGACAGGGGTTTGGTGGCTACACCTTC CASSLGPGQGFGGYTF
NA NA TRBJ1-1 TRBV6-5 TGTGCCAGCGGCAGGGCCGCGAACACTGAAGCTTTCTTT CASGRAANTEAFF
few NA TRBJ2-1 TRBV9 TGTGCCAGCAGCGTAAACCCAGGGAATGAGCAGTTCTTC CASSVNPGNEQFF
NA TRBD1 TRBJ2-3 TRBV7-6 TGTGCCAGCAGCTTAGGGGTTCTACAGGGGACGAGCACAGATACGCAGTATTTT CASSLGVLQGTSTDTQYF
NA TRBD2 TRBJ2-3 TRBV7-9 TGTGCCAGCAGCGCCTGGACTAGCGGGGCCCAGGCAGATACGCAGTATTTT CASSAWTSGAQADTQYF
NA TRBD1 TRBJ1-5 TRBV3-1/TRBV3-2 TGTGCCAGCAGCGGTCCGGGACAGGGTTCCGGACAGCCCCAGCATTTT CASSGPGQGSGQPQHF
once TRBD2 TRBJ2-5 TRBV6-6 TGTGCCAGCAGTTTGGGACTAGCGGGGACCCAGTACTTC CASSLGLAGTQYF
NA TRBD2 TRBJ2-2 TRBV4-2 TGTGCCAGCAGCCAAGATCTGGCGGGGGGGCAGGGCACCGGGGAGCTGTTTTTT CASSQDLAGGQGTGELFF
NA NA TRBJ2-1 TRBV7-3 TGTGCCAGCAGCTTAAGGGGCACGAAAAACAATGAGCAGTTCTTC CASSLRGTKNNEQFF
many TRBD1 TRBJ1-2 TRBV5-4 TGTGCCAGCAGGGGACAGGTATCGGGCTATGGCTACACCTTC CASRGQVSGYGYTF
once NA TRBJ2-5 TRBV5-4 TGTGCCAGCAGCTTGGTGTCCAGGGAAGAGACCCAGTACTTC CASSLVSREETQYF
NA TRBD1 TRBJ1-1 TRBV5-6 TGTGCCAGCAGCATTCTCCAAGGTAGTGGCAGGGGGTCAGATACTGAAGCTTTCTTT CASSILQGSGRGSDTEAFF
NA NA TRBJ1-2 TRBV9 TGTGCCAGCAGCGTAGCTACGGGGATCCGTGGCTACACCTTC CASSVATGIRGYTF
NA NA TRBJ1-3 TRBV18 TGTGCCAGCTCACCCAGCGGGGGAACTGGAAACACCATATATTTT CASSPSGGTGNTIYF
few NA TRBJ1-2 TRBV19 TGTGCCAGTATTTTCTCCTCCGCGGGGACCGTCCCCTTGAATGGCTACACCTTC CASIFSSAGTVPLNGYTF
few NA TRBJ2-2 TRBV5-4 TGTGCCAGCAGCTCTATTAACACCGGGGAGCTGTTTTTT CASSSINTGELFF